This entry lists 16 T cell receptor beta chains sequenced from one sample in a study of CD8 T cells in ankylosing spondylitis. Notes on the study in general: Characteristic of ankylosing spondylitis blood, it appeared, was a TCR beta motif comprising roughly eight highly homologous variants.

Their target antigens are unknown. TCRdb re-analysed the 5' RACE reads in MiXCR, keeping a single row per CDR3 protein. Of about 400,000 distinct CDR3 sequences listed, under 25% are singletons. Sequencing used blood, either unsorted or a sorted T cell fraction (not recorded which). These TCRs come from a male donor with ankylosing spondylitis.

This clonotype was seen more than once but under ten times. The V call is TRBV12-3 or TRBV12-4, the J call TRBJ1-6; weak D call: TRBD1 (6 bases). The ends were cut back, 1 base at V and 5 bases at J, with 9 bases in the middle. CDR3 size: 15 residues. In nucleotides, the CDR3 is TGTGCCAGCAGTTTAGAACAGGGCCATAATTCACCCCTCCACTTT. Its protein is CASSLEQGHNSPLHF.

The CDR3 region is CSATNSGQGAWEQYF. In DNA, the CDR3 is TGCAGTGCTACCAATTCGGGACAGGGGGCTTGGGAGCAGTACTTC. The V call is TRBV20-1, the J call TRBJ2-7; 12 nucleotides match TRBD1. V dropped 4 bases and J dropped 7; count of bases not matched to a gene: 11. CDR3 length equals 15 residues. Germline V lookup: CDR1 DFQATT, CDR2 SNEGSKA (reference sequence).

This clonotype has just a few counts. The chain has TRBV29-1 and TRBJ1-1, with 11 positions matching TRBD1. Trimming removed 7 bases from V and 5 bases from J; junction bases left unmatched: 6. The CDR3 sequence is 13 residues long. Germline CDR1 is SQVTM and CDR2 is ANQGSEA. The CDR3 protein is CSGLGTGGTEAFF. Written as DNA, the CDR3 is TGCAGCGGCCTGGGGACAGGGGGAACTGAAGCTTTCTTT.

For the CDR3, the DNA is TGTGCCAGCAGTTACTCCGGGACAAGCCCAACATATTTT. This translates into CASSYSGTSPTYF. V and J are TRBV6-5 and TRBJ1-3, with D perhaps TRBD1 (6 bases). Deletions cut 0 bases from V and 15 bases from J, with 15 bases between. Germline V gene lookup returns CDR1 MNHEY and CDR2 SVGAGI. The length of the CDR3 is 13 residues.

The chain combines TRBV3-1 with TRBJ2-3, with TRBD2 matching 11 bases. The CDR3 covers 13 residues. The J segment lost 5 bases and the V segment lost 7 bases, leaving 2 bases of the junction unmatched. The germline V gene encodes CDR1 LGHDT and CDR2 YNNKEL (reference sequence). In DNA, the CDR3 is TGTGCCAGCAATCTAGCGGGAGGAGATACGCAGTATTTT. Encoded protein: CASNLAGGDTQYF.

The sample holds a few counts of this clonotype. CDR3 in DNA: TGTGCCAGCAGCGTAGGATGGACAGGGTCCTACGAGCAGTACTTC. Its protein is CASSVGWTGSYEQYF. The chain has TRBV9 and TRBJ2-7, with 8 bases aligning to TRBD1. The CDR3 runs 15 residues. CDR1 SGDLS and CDR2 YYNGEE come from the germline V gene. J lost 1 base, V lost 0 bases, and 3 bases had no gene match.

This clonotype was detected a few times. At one end the junction does not follow the germline gene, possibly because of a read error. This sequence joins TRBV7-7 and TRBJ1-6, with no clear D. The CDR3 covers 13 residues. Germline CDR1 is SSHAT and CDR2 is FNYEAQ (reference sequence). The CDR3 nucleotides read TGTGCTAGCAGCCGGGGATTTGGTTCACCCCTCCACTTT. Translation: CASSRGFGSPLHF.

This sequence joins TRBV12-3 or TRBV12-4 and TRBJ1-1, with no clear D. The CDR3 totals 11 residues. Between the trimmed V and J ends, which lost 6 bases and 10 bases, there was a span of 12 bases. The DNA of the CDR3 is TGTGCCAGCAGCCTCCCCCCGGGAGCTTTCTTT. Its protein product is CASSLPPGAFF.

J is TRBJ2-7 and V is TRBV7-2; TRBD2 matches at 8 bases. From germline, CDR1 is SGHTA and CDR2 FQGNSA. With V trimmed by 6 bases and J by 4 bases, 5 bases remained unmatched. This CDR3 has 13 residues. DNA of the CDR3: TGTGCCAGCAGGTGGAGCGGGAGTTACGAGCAGTACTTC. Translated: CASRWSGSYEQYF.

The rearrangement joins TRBV11-2 to TRBJ2-5, with D possibly TRBD1 on 5 matching bases. The CDR3 length is 14 residues. Germline CDR1 is SGHAT and CDR2 is FQNNGV. V lost 0 bases, J lost 2 bases, and 7 bases lay in between. CDR3 bases: TGTGCCAGCAGCTTAGATAGACAGCAAGAGACCCAGTACTTC. It encodes CASSLDRQQETQYF.

This clonotype has just a few counts. The chain uses TRBV30 and TRBJ1-5; D unclear. Trimming cost V 7 bases and J 1 base, with 11 bases left between them. The CDR3 is 13 residues long. Germline values: CDR1 GTSNPN, CDR2 SVGIG (reference sequence). In DNA form, the CDR3 reads TGTGCCTTTAATCAAGGCAGCAATCAGCCCCAGCATTTT. Amino acids: CAFNQGSNQPQHF.

This chain links TRBV7-2 with TRBJ1-2, with a possible D match to TRBD1 (5 bases). CDR1 and CDR2 (germline): SGHTA, FQGNSA. CDR3 length: 14 residues. V shed 5 bases and J shed 6 bases, with 16 bases lying between them. CDR3 coding DNA: TGTGCCAGCAGCACCCCGATGGGGGGAAATGGCTACACCTTC. Encoded protein: CASSTPMGGNGYTF.

J is TRBJ2-7 and V is TRBV11-1; 7 bases agree with TRBD1. V lost 5 bases and J lost 4; bases outside the gene matches: 11. Germline assignment: CDR1 SGHAT and CDR2 FQDESV (reference sequence). The CDR3 spans 15 residues. CDR3: CASSPRPGTEYEQYF. The CDR3 DNA is TGTGCCAGCAGCCCCAGGCCCGGGACAGAATACGAGCAGTACTTC.

This chain uses TRBV24-1 with TRBJ2-3, with D perhaps assigned TRBD1 or TRBD2 (5 bases each). Germline CDR1 reads KGHDR; CDR2 reads SFDVKD. The CDR3 loop spans 14 amino acids. Trimming stripped 5 bases from V and 4 bases from J, with 12 bases between. The CDR3 DNA is TGTGCCACCAGTGTCAGGGACGTCGCAGATACGCAGTATTTT. This encodes CATSVRDVADTQYF.

This clonotype was counted between two and nine times. The chain recombines TRBV7-9 with TRBJ2-5; the D is unclear. The CDR3 is 13 residues long. Deletions cut 3 bases from V and 1 base from J, with 6 bases between. Germline-derived CDR1 and CDR2 are SEHNR and FQNEAQ (reference sequence). The CDR3 protein is CASSFSLQETQYF. CDR3 sequence (DNA): TGTGCCAGCAGCTTTTCTCTCCAAGAGACCCAGTACTTC.

The chain links TRBV6-1 to TRBJ2-7, with TRBD1 matching over 12 bases. The junction had 6 bases not matched to a gene; V was cut back by 1 base and J by 5 bases. The CDR3 spans 16 residues. Germline V lookup: CDR1 MNHNS, CDR2 SASEGT. The CDR3 bases are TGTGCCAGCAGTGAAGGTATGGGACAGGGGGCCCACGAGCAGTACTTC. This encodes CASSEGMGQGAHEQYF.